This record looks at one T cell receptor (beta chain) sequence and its context. Its target is unknown. This sample was taken from a study of T cell responses to AZD1222 COVID-19 vaccine. Per germline, CDR1 SQVTM and CDR2 ANQGSEA. This CDR3 region has 11 residues. V was cut by 2 bases and J by 11 bases, with 12 bases left in between. Study outcomes and limitations: Only six individuals given AZD1222 were seropositive at baseline. White British ancestry dominated among donors, who included more females, and clonal diversity was possibly underestimated.

The protocol was immunoSEQ multiplex PCR, while the TCRdb copy is restricted to in-frame clones and leaves out a portion. Among around 130,000 clones listed, 92% were seen once. Investigators merged groups given second doses at roughly 4 or roughly 12 weeks. V and J are TRBV29-1 and TRBJ1-1; D gene ambiguous. The sequenced sample was peripheral blood, obtained 28 days after the second AZD1222 dose. The TCR sequence derives from an adult who received the AZD1222 COVID-19 vaccine. CDR3 DNA sequence: TGCAGCGTTGAAAGAGGTTCGCTGGCTTTCTTT. This translates into CSVERGSLAFF.